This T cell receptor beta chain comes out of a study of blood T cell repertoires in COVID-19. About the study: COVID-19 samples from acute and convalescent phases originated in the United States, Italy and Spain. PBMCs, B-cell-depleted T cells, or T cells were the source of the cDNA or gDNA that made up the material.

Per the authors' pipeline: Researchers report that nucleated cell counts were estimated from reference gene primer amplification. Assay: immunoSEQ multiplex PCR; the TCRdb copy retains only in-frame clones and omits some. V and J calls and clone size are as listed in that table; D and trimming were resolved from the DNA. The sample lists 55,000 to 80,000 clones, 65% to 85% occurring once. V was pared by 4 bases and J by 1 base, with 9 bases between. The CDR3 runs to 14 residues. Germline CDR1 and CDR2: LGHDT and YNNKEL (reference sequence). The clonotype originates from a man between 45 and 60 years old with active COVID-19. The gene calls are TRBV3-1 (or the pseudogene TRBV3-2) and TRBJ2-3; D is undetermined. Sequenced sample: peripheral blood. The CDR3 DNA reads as TGTGCCAGCAGCCTTGAGGATCGCACAGATACGCAGTATTTT. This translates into CASSLEDRTDTQYF.